These 20 T cell receptor beta chains originate from one sample sequenced in a study of cytomegalovirus exposure and HLA in healthy donors. The PCR ran on 60 Vbeta and 13 Jbeta primers. Generated by immunoSEQ multiplex PCR, the TCRdb table keeps only in-frame clones and is missing some. Of fewer than 100,000 clones listed, under 85% are singletons. Sequenced sample: PBMCs. The receptors come from a man aged 40-49 years in good health and CMV-seronegative.

The chain is built from TRBV19 and TRBJ2-1, with 11 bases lining up with TRBD2. Germline V gives CDR1 LNHDA, CDR2 SQIVND (reference sequence). This CDR3 spans 16 amino acids. V gave up 6 bases and J gave up 7 bases; unmatched junction bases: 11. The CDR3 protein is CASRAFSGRAVNEQFF. In DNA, the CDR3 is TGTGCCAGTAGGGCATTTAGCGGGAGGGCCGTGAATGAGCAGTTCTTC.

The chain is built from TRBV2 and TRBJ2-3; 8 bases map to TRBD1. CDR3 length: 14 residues. Germline lookup yields CDR1 SNHLY and CDR2 FYNNEI. The trim removed 6 bases at V and 4 bases at J, leaving 6 bases unmatched. Here the CDR3 DNA reads TGTGCCAGCAGGGCGGACAGGGTTGCAGATACGCAGTATTTT. As protein: CASRADRVADTQYF. The full variable domain, completed using reference TRBV2 and TRBJ2-3, is EPEVTQTPSHQVTQMGQEVILRCVPISNHLYFYWYRQILGQKVEFLVSFYNNEISEKSEIFDDQFSVERPDGSNFTLKIRSTKLEDSAMYFCASRADRVADTQYFGPGTRLTVL.

This clone was observed once. The chain links TRBV7-3 to TRBJ2-2; TRBD1 matches 8 bases. The CDR3 is 14 residues long. V shed 1 base and J 9 bases; nucleotides not matched to a gene: 4. Germline V lookup: CDR1 SGHTA, CDR2 FQGTGA. As DNA, the CDR3 is TGTGCCAGCAGCTTAAGCCAGGGGGCTCGGGAGCTGTTTTTT. Protein product: CASSLSQGARELFF.

This chain joins TRBV29-1 and TRBJ1-1; tentative D call: TRBD1 (6 bases). Trimming took off 4 bases at V and 0 bases at J, with 15 bases between the two ends. The CDR3 has 15 residues. Per the germline V gene, CDR1 is SQVTM and CDR2 is ANQGSEA. Here the CDR3 reads CSVGGGAAMNTEAFF. Here the CDR3 DNA reads TGCAGCGTTGGTGGGGGGGCAGCAATGAACACTGAAGCTTTCTTT. Looking up the rest from reference TRBV29-1 and TRBJ1-1 gives the full variable domain: SAVISQKPSRDICQRGTSLTIQCQVDSQVTMMFWYRQQPGQSLTLIATANQGSEATYESGFVIDKFPISRPNLTFSTLTVSNMSPEDSSIYLCSVGGGAAMNTEAFFGQGTRLTVV.

The V and J genes are TRBV27 and TRBJ2-1; TRBD2 agrees at 16 bases. Germline V lookup: CDR1 MNHEY, CDR2 SMNVEV (reference sequence). The CDR3 covers 20 residues. The junction had 13 bases not matched to a gene; V was cut back by 6 bases and J by 2 bases. The CDR3 here is CASSFATPGTSGRAYNEQFF. The DNA for the CDR3 is TGTGCCAGCAGCTTCGCTACTCCCGGGACTAGCGGGAGGGCCTACAATGAGCAGTTCTTC.

The chain uses TRBV25-1 and TRBJ1-4; 8 bases map to TRBD1. Germline values: CDR1 MGHDK, CDR2 SYGVNS. Trimming removed 6 bases from V and 8 bases from J; junction bases left unmatched: 8. The CDR3 length is 14 residues. The CDR3 here is CASRGQVVSEKLFF. The CDR3, as DNA: TGTGCCAGCAGGGGACAGGTGGTGAGCGAAAAACTGTTTTTT. Supplemented by reference TRBV25-1 and TRBJ1-4, the full variable domain reads EADIYQTPRYLVIGTGKKITLECSQTMGHDKMYWYQQDPGMELHLIHYSYGVNSTEKGDLSSESTVSRIRTEHFPLTLESARPSHTSQYLCASRGQVVSEKLFFGSGTQLSVL.

V usage is TRBV7-2 and J usage is TRBJ2-5; maybe TRBD2 (5 bases). CDR1 is SGHTA and CDR2 is FQGNSA in the germline V gene. Trimming stripped 5 bases from V and 5 bases from J, with 15 bases between. This CDR3 contains 14 residues. The CDR3 sequence: CASSVTRVGETQYF. In nucleotides, the CDR3 is TGTGCCAGCAGCGTTACGCGGGTCGGGGAGACCCAGTACTTC.

This rearrangement joins TRBV10-3 to TRBJ1-2; unclear D gene. Trimming shortened V by 0 bases and J by 3 bases, and 5 bases separated the two germline ends. Germline loops: CDR1 ENHRY, CDR2 SYGVKD. The CDR3 length is 13 residues. CDR3 in DNA: TGTGCCATCAGTGAGTCCCCCGACTATGGCTACACCTTC. This gives the protein CAISESPDYGYTF.

The chain has TRBV2 and TRBJ1-1; tentatively, D is TRBD1 (6 bases). The CDR3 spans 15 residues. V dropped 6 bases and J dropped 2 bases, with 16 bases sitting between them. Germline CDR1 SNHLY, CDR2 FYNNEI. The CDR3 region is CASRPTGTLNTEAFF. The CDR3 DNA reads TGTGCCAGCAGGCCGACAGGTACGCTAAACACTGAAGCTTTCTTT.

This clone was seen once. The rearrangement links TRBV5-6 to TRBJ2-2; maybe TRBD2 (5 bases). The CDR3 consists of 14 residues. V gave up 4 bases and J gave up 8 bases, with 15 bases separating them. CDR1 is SGHDT, CDR2 YYEEEE, per germline. The chain's CDR3 is CASSPRTGIGELFF. DNA of the CDR3: TGTGCCAGCAGCCCTCGGACTGGCATAGGGGAGCTGTTTTTT.

This clone came up a few times. V is TRBV5-4 and J is TRBJ1-4, with TRBD1 matching 7 bases. The CDR3 spans 17 residues. V shed 0 bases, J shed 0 bases, and the junction held 5 bases outside the gene matches. Germline V gene sequence: CDR1 SGHNT, CDR2 YYREEE (reference sequence). Here the CDR3 reads CASSLETGRPTNEKLFF. The CDR3 DNA reads TGTGCCAGCAGCTTGGAGACAGGGAGGCCAACTAATGAAAAACTGTTTTTT.

The chain carries TRBV5-1 and TRBJ2-7; D might be TRBD1 (6 bases). V was clipped by 2 bases and J by 7 bases, with 13 bases between them. There are 13 residues in the CDR3. Looked up from germline, CDR1 is SGHRS and CDR2 is YFSETQ. The CDR3 reads CASSLGTSLEQYF. CDR3 sequence (DNA): TGCGCCAGCAGCTTAGGGACATCGTTGGAGCAGTACTTC.

The chain uses TRBV7-9 and TRBJ2-1; 7 nucleotides agree with TRBD2. The junction had 7 bases not matched to a gene; V was cut back by 5 bases and J by 6 bases. The CDR3 has 14 residues. CDR1 and CDR2 from the germline V gene are SEHNR and FQNEAQ (reference sequence). The CDR3 DNA follows: TGTGCCAGCAGCCCAACGGGAGGACCCAATGAGCAGTTCTTC. It specifies CASSPTGGPNEQFF.

This clone was seen a handful of times. This rearrangement joins TRBV30 to TRBJ2-1; 9 bases match TRBD2. This CDR3 contains 18 residues. V lost 2 bases and J lost 6; bases outside the gene matches: 17. CDR1 GTSNPN and CDR2 SVGIG come from the germline V gene (reference sequence). CDR3 bases: TGTGCCTGGAGTCCTCCCTACTATCAGCGGGAGGCTGGCAATGAGCAGTTCTTC. Protein sequence: CAWSPPYYQREAGNEQFF.

The chain employs TRBV7-9 and TRBJ2-4; the match to TRBD1 covers 7 bases. Germline-derived CDR1 and CDR2 are SEHNR and FQNEAQ (reference sequence). V shed 4 bases, J shed 3 bases, and the junction held 6 bases outside the gene matches. The CDR3 is 15 residues long. CDR3 nucleotide sequence: TGTGCCAGCAGCTCCAACCGGGACAGCAAAAACATTCAGTACTTC. Translation: CASSSNRDSKNIQYF. The complete variable domain, with remaining parts taken from reference TRBV7-9 and TRBJ2-4, reads DTGVSQNPRHKITKRGQNVTFRCDPISEHNRLYWYRQTLGQGPEFLTYFQNEAQLEKSRLLSDRFSAERPKGSFSTLEIQRTEQGDSAMYLCASSSNRDSKNIQYFGAGTRLSVL.

This sequence joins TRBV4-2 and TRBJ2-7, with D perhaps matching TRBD1 (5 bases). This CDR3 is built from 12 residues. In germline, CDR1 is LGHNA, CDR2 YNFKEQ. The V end was cut by 4 bases, the J end by 3 bases, with 7 bases between. CDR3 sequence reads: CASSPDSYEQYF. The CDR3 DNA is TGTGCCAGCAGCCCAGACAGCTACGAGCAGTACTTC.

This clone has more than one count but fewer than ten. The chain recombines TRBV18 with TRBJ1-1; TRBD1 matches 9 bases. Per the germline V gene, CDR1 is KGHSH and CDR2 is LQKENI. J was trimmed by 5 bases and V by 3 bases; bases with no gene match: 7. The CDR3 is made up of 15 amino acids. The CDR3 bases are TGTGCCAGCTCACCTGGCAGCGGACAGGGGACTGAAGCTTTCTTT. This codes for CASSPGSGQGTEAFF.

CDR3 amino acids: CASSSNRGQNGKLFF. The CDR3, as DNA: TGTGCCAGCAGTTCCAACAGGGGGCAAAACGGAAAACTGTTTTTT. The gene calls are TRBV5-4 and TRBJ1-4, with 9 bases that match TRBD1. Trimming took 5 bases from V and 10 from J; bases not matched to a gene: 12. Germline V gene lookup returns CDR1 SGHNT and CDR2 YYREEE (reference sequence). The CDR3 has 15 residues.

This clone has more than one count but fewer than ten. This chain uses TRBV5-8 with TRBJ2-7; D may be TRBD1 (6 bases). CDR3 length equals 17 residues. V lost 1 base and J lost 0, with 17 bases in between. In germline, CDR1 is SGHTS, CDR2 YDEGEE. CDR3 sequence: CASSLSMGTKFSYEQYF. The CDR3 coding sequence is TGTGCCAGCAGCTTGAGTATGGGGACAAAATTCTCCTACGAGCAGTACTTC.

The chain links TRBV2 to TRBJ2-4, with TRBD1 identical over 9 bases. The V and J ends lost 6 bases and 8 bases, in that order; junction bases with no gene match: 5. Germline CDR1 reads SNHLY; CDR2 reads FYNNEI. The CDR3 consists of 13 residues. Written as DNA, the CDR3 is TGTGCCAGCAGCTGGGACAGGGCGGACATTCAGTACTTC. Protein product: CASSWDRADIQYF.